One and the same sample provided the 26 T cell receptor beta chains below, sequenced in a study of Ad26.COV2.S vaccination and SARS-CoV-2 variants (dated by TCRdb to 2020 to 2022). What this sample's treatment or condition label stands for: roughly 18 received Ad26.COV2.S at low or high dose, single or two shots; about 5 received placebo; per-sample allocation not given. Repertoires of vaccine and placebo recipients were sequenced from samples taken on day 63 after the first injection. Receptors were amplified or captured by the immunoSEQ multiplex PCR assay. What TCRdb holds here is the immuneACCESS table cut down to in-frame rearrangements. Part of the clones is not present; checked against another copy, under half of the missing clones reflect an unresolved V gene, and the others are unexplained. Across this sample there are 320,000 or so clones, with 85% to 90% seen only once. The leading ten clones occupy approximately 5.8% of the sample.

The material was peripheral blood, obtained in a trial of Ad26.COV2.S vaccine versus placebo. These TCRs come from a person between 18 and 65 years old who received the Ad26.COV2.S COVID-19 vaccine or a placebo.

The chain has TRBV4-1 and TRBJ2-1; 9 positions agree with TRBD2. The CDR3 runs 15 residues. The V segment lost 4 bases and the J segment 4 bases; nucleotides outside the gene matches: 5. Germline CDR1 reads MGHRA; CDR2 reads YSYEKL. The CDR3 nucleotides are TGCGCCAGCAGCCTTCTAGCGGGATTATACAATGAGCAGTTCTTC. Its protein is CASSLLAGLYNEQFF.

The rearrangement joins TRBV30 to TRBJ1-3; D remains unclear. V was cut by 5 bases and J by 0 bases, with 8 bases left in between. The V gene's germline CDR1 is GTSNPN and CDR2 SVGIG (reference sequence). The CDR3 totals 13 residues. The CDR3 loop is CAWAKVSGNTIYF. The CDR3 DNA follows: TGTGCCTGGGCCAAGGTCTCTGGAAACACCATATATTTT.

The chain combines TRBV7-9 with TRBJ1-2; D possibly corresponds to TRBD1 (5 bases). Germline values: CDR1 SEHNR, CDR2 FQNEAQ (reference sequence). CDR3 length: 15 amino acids. The V end was cut by 1 base, the J end by 4 bases, with 13 bases between. CDR3 amino acids: CASSLEPSQGYGYTF. DNA of the CDR3: TGTGCCAGCAGCTTAGAGCCTAGCCAGGGCTATGGCTACACCTTC.

The rearrangement uses TRBV12-3 or TRBV12-4 and TRBJ1-4; D unclear. The CDR3 spans 12 residues. The V gene lost 3 bases and the J gene lost 14 bases, with 13 bases spanning the gap. The CDR3 sequence: CASSFGPFTLFF. CDR3 nucleotides: TGTGCCAGCAGTTTCGGGCCCTTCACCCTGTTTTTT.

The CDR3: CSVVGRTGELFF. The CDR3 DNA reads as TGCAGCGTTGTCGGACGAACCGGGGAGCTGTTTTTT. The J gene is TRBJ2-2, the V gene TRBV29-1, with unresolved D. The CDR3 has 12 amino acids. In germline, CDR1 is SQVTM, CDR2 ANQGSEA. Trimming took off 4 bases at V and 5 bases at J, with 8 bases between the two ends.

V and J are TRBV6-1 and TRBJ2-1, with D possibly TRBD2 on 7 matching bases. Trimming took 0 bases from V and 1 from J, leaving 19 bases between them. This CDR3 region has 19 residues. Germline CDR1 reads MNHNS; CDR2 reads SASEGT. CDR3 sequence reads: CASSEAGGEIPVSYNEQFF. CDR3 nucleotides: TGTGCCAGCAGTGAAGCAGGGGGGGAAATACCTGTATCCTACAATGAGCAGTTCTTC.

This clone has just one count. V usage is TRBV7-2 and J usage is TRBJ2-1, with 10 bases lining up with TRBD2. The CDR3 has 14 amino acids. V lost 3 bases, J lost 15 bases, and 11 bases stayed unmatched. Germline V lookup: CDR1 SGHTA, CDR2 FQGNSA. The CDR3: CASSFEGLAGVWFF. The CDR3 DNA is TGTGCCAGCAGCTTCGAGGGGCTAGCGGGGGTGTGGTTCTTC.

CDR3 loop: CASSSLAGGYEQYF. The CDR3 bases are TGTGCCAGCAGTTCCCTAGCGGGGGGCTACGAGCAGTACTTC. The chain has TRBV27 and TRBJ2-7; 11 nucleotides match TRBD2. The length of the CDR3 is 14 residues. Unmatched junction bases numbered 2, after V lost 4 bases and J lost 3 bases. Germline CDR1 and CDR2: MNHEY and SMNVEV (reference sequence).

Only one count was recorded for this clone. The chain recombines TRBV29-1 with TRBJ2-3, with D possibly matching TRBD2 (7 bases). The CDR3 runs to 13 residues. Germline V gives CDR1 SQVTM, CDR2 ANQGSEA. V lost 4 bases to trimming and J lost 2 bases, with 10 bases between them. CDR3 region: CSVAGGLTDTQYF. Here the CDR3 DNA reads TGCAGCGTTGCCGGGGGGCTCACAGATACGCAGTATTTT.

The genes are TRBV7-2 and TRBJ2-7; D uncertain. Germline V gene data show CDR1 as SGHTA and CDR2 as FQGNSA. With 5 bases removed from V and 9 bases from J, the gap between germline ends came to 20 bases. CDR3 length: 14 residues. CDR3 sequence (DNA): TGTGCCAGCAGCCTCCTTCTTGACTCTGAACCGCAGTACTTC. Residues: CASSLLLDSEPQYF.

The J gene is TRBJ1-5, the V gene TRBV30; D remains unclear. CDR1 GTSNPN and CDR2 SVGIG come from the germline V gene (reference sequence). Trimming cost V 0 bases and J 4 bases, with 7 bases left between them. The length of the CDR3 is 13 residues. The CDR3 protein is CAWSVADNQPQHF. The CDR3, as DNA: TGTGCCTGGAGTGTGGCGGATAATCAGCCCCAGCATTTT.

The gene calls are TRBV7-8 and TRBJ2-7; tentatively, D is TRBD2 (6 bases). This CDR3 has 11 residues. V was shortened by 5 bases and J by 6 bases, with 8 bases between the two germline ends. Germline V CDR1 and CDR2: SGHVS, FQNEAQ. The CDR3 DNA reads as TGTGCCAGCAGCCCGGAGGGCGAGCAGTACTTC. It is translated as CASSPEGEQYF.

The rearrangement uses TRBV5-1 and TRBJ2-3; a weak D match, TRBD2 (6 bases). V was pared by 4 bases and J by 6 bases, with 15 bases between. This CDR3 spans 14 amino acids. Germline V lookup: CDR1 SGHRS, CDR2 YFSETQ. The chain's CDR3 is CASSDGGVRDTQYF. CDR3 coding DNA: TGCGCCAGCAGCGACGGGGGAGTTCGGGATACGCAGTATTTT.

The chain uses TRBV19 and TRBJ1-4, with D unclear. V was cut by 8 bases and J by 7 bases, with 14 bases left in between. CDR3 length: 13 amino acids. Per germline, CDR1 LNHDA and CDR2 SQIVND (reference sequence). CDR3 nucleotides: TGTGCCAGTGGGGTTCTCCGGGGTGAAAAACTGTTTTTT. It is translated as CASGVLRGEKLFF.

The chain combines TRBV28 with TRBJ1-1, with 7 bases aligning to TRBD1. The V gene end was trimmed by 7 bases and the J gene end by 1 base; junction bases not matched to a gene: 9. Germline lookup yields CDR1 MDHEN and CDR2 SYDVKM. This CDR3 spans 15 amino acids. CDR3 sequence reads: CASTTRGQGNTEAFF. CDR3 nucleotides: TGTGCCAGCACCACTAGGGGGCAAGGGAACACTGAAGCTTTCTTT.

This chain uses TRBV10-3 with TRBJ2-1, with 12 bases lining up with TRBD2. The V gene's germline CDR1 is ENHRY and CDR2 SYGVKD. This CDR3 is built from 18 residues. V was pared by 3 bases and J by 7 bases, with 13 bases of the junction left unmatched. CDR3 in amino acids: CAISDSRGLAGRGNEQFF. The CDR3 coding sequence is TGTGCCATCAGTGATTCCCGCGGACTAGCGGGGAGGGGGAATGAGCAGTTCTTC.

The chain couples TRBV10-1 to TRBJ1-1; the D gene is possibly TRBD1 (5 bases). Deletions cut 0 bases from V and 0 bases from J, with 8 bases between. The CDR3 is 15 amino acids. Germline CDR1 and CDR2: WNHNN and SYGVQD (reference sequence). The DNA of the CDR3 is TGCGCCAGCAGTGAGTCAGGACAACTGAACACTGAAGCTTTCTTT. Amino acid sequence: CASSESGQLNTEAFF.

This chain connects TRBV4-3 to TRBJ1-5; D is unclear. Germline V CDR1 and CDR2: LGHNA, YSLEER. This CDR3 region has 15 residues. V lost 4 bases and J 1 base, leaving 11 bases between the germline ends. Here the CDR3 reads CASSPYLASNQPQHF. In DNA, the CDR3 is TGCGCCAGCAGCCCATATTTAGCCAGCAATCAGCCCCAGCATTTT.

The chain combines TRBV27 with TRBJ2-5; 10 nucleotides align to TRBD2. V shed 5 bases and J 3 bases; nucleotides not matched to a gene: 6. Per the germline V gene, CDR1 is MNHEY and CDR2 is SMNVEV (reference sequence). This CDR3 is 15 amino acids long. The CDR3 DNA reads TGTGCCAGCAGTCCGCGCCTAGCGGGGGAAGAGACCCAGTACTTC. This sequence encodes CASSPRLAGEETQYF.

The count of this clone is one. The rearrangement joins TRBV10-3 to TRBJ1-2; D uncertain. The CDR3 runs 13 residues. V lost 2 bases to trimming and J lost 5 bases, with 9 bases between them. CDR1 and CDR2 from the germline V gene are ENHRY and SYGVKD. The CDR3 sequence is CAISEGPRYGYTF. In DNA, the CDR3 is TGTGCCATCAGTGAGGGCCCTCGATATGGCTACACCTTC.

The chain recombines TRBV7-9 with TRBJ1-1, with TRBD1 matching 10 bases. V shed 1 base, J shed 5 bases, and the junction held 7 bases outside the gene matches. CDR1 SEHNR and CDR2 FQNEAQ come from the germline V gene (reference sequence). The CDR3 totals 16 residues. The CDR3 bases are TGTGCCAGCAGCTTAGGGGACAGGGGTTTCGGAACTGAAGCTTTCTTT. Translating it yields CASSLGDRGFGTEAFF.

The rearrangement uses TRBV4-3 and TRBJ1-2, with D possibly being TRBD1 (6 bases). The V end was cut by 5 bases, the J end by 6 bases, with 25 bases between. The CDR3 covers 17 residues. Germline lookup yields CDR1 LGHNA and CDR2 YSLEER. The DNA for the CDR3 is TGCGCCAGCAGCGAGGGGGTGTTCCAACCGATGGCGGATGGCTACACCTTC. This gives the protein CASSEGVFQPMADGYTF.

V is TRBV5-1 and J is TRBJ1-5, with TRBD1 identical over 8 bases. Germline values: CDR1 SGHRS, CDR2 YFSETQ. The CDR3 consists of 15 residues. The J segment lost 2 bases and the V segment lost 3 bases, leaving 4 bases of the junction unmatched. The CDR3 bases are TGCGCCAGCAGCTCAGGGGGCCCGGGCAATCAGCCCCAGCATTTT. Protein sequence: CASSSGGPGNQPQHF. The full variable domain, its missing parts supplied by reference TRBV5-1 and TRBJ1-5, is KAGVTQTPRYLIKTRGQQVTLSCSPISGHRSVSWYQQTPGQGLQFLFEYFSETQRNKGNFPGRFSGRQFSNSRSEMNVSTLELGDSALYLCASSSGGPGNQPQHFGDGTRLSIL.

The chain has TRBV19 and TRBJ1-2; D may be TRBD1 (5 bases). Looked up from germline, CDR1 is LNHDA and CDR2 is SQIVND (reference sequence). The CDR3 has 15 residues. Trimming left V 3 bases short and J 8 bases short, with 19 bases between. In DNA form, the CDR3 reads TGTGCCAGTAGTATCGATTTGGGGGGGAGAAGCGGCTACACCTTC. Amino acids: CASSIDLGGRSGYTF.

This clone came up once. V usage is TRBV13 and J usage is TRBJ1-1; D gene unclear. The V gene lost 1 base and the J gene lost 1 base, with 7 bases spanning the gap. The CDR3 totals 14 residues. Germline CDR1 reads PRHDT; CDR2 reads FYEKMQ (reference sequence). In nucleotides, the CDR3 is TGTGCCAGCAGCTTAGCGACGGAGAACACTGAAGCTTTCTTT. Translated, it gives CASSLATENTEAFF.

V and J are TRBV7-2 and TRBJ1-1; 8 nucleotides match TRBD1. V trimming: 6 bases; J trimming: 1 base; junction bases outside the gene matches: 13. Germline loops: CDR1 SGHTA, CDR2 FQGNSA. This CDR3 has 17 amino acids. This chain's CDR3 is CASSHKRQGTQNTEAFF. CDR3 DNA: TGTGCCAGCAGTCACAAGCGACAGGGGACGCAGAACACTGAAGCTTTCTTT.